This T cell receptor (beta chain) was observed in a study of shared clonotypes between healthy human individuals. The CDR3 covers 14 residues. The ends were cut back, 5 bases at V and 3 bases at J, with 13 bases in the middle. Germline V lookup: CDR1 SNHLY, CDR2 FYNNEI. Concerning this clone: What it binds is unknown.

The authors distributed each subset's genomic DNA evenly over several immunoSEQ plates. Per the study methods: ImmunoSEQ yielded junction-only sequences lacking quality scores, so filtering differed. Assay used: immunoSEQ multiplex PCR; TCRdb lists only in-frame clones, some missing. That table furnishes V, J and clone size, whereas the DNA furnished D and trimming. Of more than 850,000 clones listed, about 84% are singletons. General study results and limits: Estimated richness was generally greater in naive than memory subsets.

Sequencing was done on a sample of memory CD4+ T cells from PBMCs. Subset noted: CD45RA-negative fraction. This chain joins TRBV2 and TRBJ1-2, with D possibly matching TRBD1 (5 bases). This TCR was recovered from a man younger than 35 in good health. Some clones in this sample may be carry-over from other donors' samples. This CDR3 reads CASSMAGPYYGYTF. The CDR3 coding sequence is TGTGCCAGCAGTATGGCAGGGCCCTACTATGGCTACACCTTC. Looking up the rest from reference TRBV2 and TRBJ1-2 gives the full variable domain: EPEVTQTPSHQVTQMGQEVILRCVPISNHLYFYWYRQILGQKVEFLVSFYNNEISEKSEIFDDQFSVERPDGSNFTLKIRSTKLEDSAMYFCASSMAGPYYGYTFGSGTRLTVV.